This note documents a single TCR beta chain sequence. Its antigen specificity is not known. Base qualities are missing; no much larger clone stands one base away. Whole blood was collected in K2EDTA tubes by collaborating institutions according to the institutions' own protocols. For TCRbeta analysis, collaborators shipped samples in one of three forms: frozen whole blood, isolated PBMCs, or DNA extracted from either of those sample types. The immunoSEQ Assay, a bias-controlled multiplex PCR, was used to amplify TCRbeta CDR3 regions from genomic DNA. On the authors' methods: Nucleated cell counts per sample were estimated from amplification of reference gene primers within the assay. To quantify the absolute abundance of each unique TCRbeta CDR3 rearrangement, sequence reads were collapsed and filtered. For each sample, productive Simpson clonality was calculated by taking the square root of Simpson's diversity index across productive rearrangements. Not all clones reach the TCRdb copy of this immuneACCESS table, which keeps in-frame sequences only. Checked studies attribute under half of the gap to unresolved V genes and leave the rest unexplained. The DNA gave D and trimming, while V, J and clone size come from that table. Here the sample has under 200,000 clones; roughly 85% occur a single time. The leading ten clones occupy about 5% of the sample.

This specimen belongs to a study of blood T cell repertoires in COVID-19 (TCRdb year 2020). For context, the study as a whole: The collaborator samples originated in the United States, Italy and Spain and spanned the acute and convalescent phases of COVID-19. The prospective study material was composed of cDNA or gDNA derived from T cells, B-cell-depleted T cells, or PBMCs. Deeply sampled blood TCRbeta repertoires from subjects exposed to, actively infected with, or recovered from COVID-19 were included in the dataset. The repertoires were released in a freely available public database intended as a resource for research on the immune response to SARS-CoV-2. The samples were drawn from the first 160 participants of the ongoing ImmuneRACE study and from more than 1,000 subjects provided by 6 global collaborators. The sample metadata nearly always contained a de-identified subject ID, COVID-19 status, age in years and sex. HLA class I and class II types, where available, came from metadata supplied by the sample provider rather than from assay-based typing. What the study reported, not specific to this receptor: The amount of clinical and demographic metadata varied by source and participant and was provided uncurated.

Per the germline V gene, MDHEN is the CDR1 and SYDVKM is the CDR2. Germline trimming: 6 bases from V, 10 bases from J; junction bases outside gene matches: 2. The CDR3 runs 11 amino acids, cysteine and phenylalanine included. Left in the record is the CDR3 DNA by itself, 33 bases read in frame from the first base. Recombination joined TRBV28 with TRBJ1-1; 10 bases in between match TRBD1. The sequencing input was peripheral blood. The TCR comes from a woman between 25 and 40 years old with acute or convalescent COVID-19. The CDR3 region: CASRGQGLAFF. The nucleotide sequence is TGTGCCAGCAGGGGACAGGGGCTAGCTTTCTTT.